The 24 T cell receptor beta chains listed next were all sequenced from one sample in a study of shared clonotypes between healthy human individuals. The repertoire was sequenced with immunoSEQ multiplex PCR; TCRdb's copy has only in-frame clones and lacks some. In the table there are about 360,000 clones, less than 75% of which are singletons. The specimen was memory CD4+ T cells sorted from blood. Subset noted: CD45RA-negative fraction. The receptor set was obtained from a man aged 25-45 years in good health.

This chain connects TRBV11-2 to TRBJ1-2; perhaps TRBD1 as D (6 bases). The ends were cut back, 1 base at V and 5 bases at J, with 11 bases in the middle. The germline V gene has CDR1 SGHAT and CDR2 FQNNGV. The CDR3 covers 14 residues. The CDR3 region has the DNA TGTGCCAGCAGCTTAGGGGGGGCTGGTTATGGCTACACCTTC. It translates to CASSLGGAGYGYTF.

CDR3 amino acids: CASSLRVSSGNTIYF. CDR3 sequence (DNA): TGTGCCAGCAGCTTAAGGGTTTCCTCTGGAAACACCATATATTTT. V is TRBV7-2 and J is TRBJ1-3; unclear D gene. V lost 2 bases, J lost 0 bases, and 8 bases lay in between. The CDR3 sequence is 15 residues long. Germline loops: CDR1 SGHTA, CDR2 FQGNSA.

V is TRBV6-5 and J is TRBJ2-5; 10 bases match TRBD1. CDR1 and CDR2 from the germline V gene are MNHEY and SVGAGI. The CDR3 runs to 15 residues. Losses at the gene ends were 11 bases for V and 6 bases for J; bases not matched to a gene: 15. The CDR3 loop is CASQTGQGFLQTQYF. The CDR3 DNA follows: TGTGCCTCCCAGACGGGACAGGGGTTCTTGCAGACCCAGTACTTC.

The chain recombines TRBV10-3 with TRBJ2-1; TRBD2 might be the D (5 bases). V lost 3 bases and J lost 2, with 11 bases in between. The length of the CDR3 is 15 residues. Germline assignment: CDR1 ENHRY and CDR2 SYGVKD. CDR3 nucleotides: TGTGCCATCAGTGACTACGGACTGGCCTACAATGAGCAGTTCTTC. This gives the protein CAISDYGLAYNEQFF.

The V call is TRBV6-1, the J call TRBJ2-2; D is unresolved. The CDR3 extends over 16 amino acids. Trimming pared 4 bases from V and 0 bases from J, leaving 12 bases between. Germline-derived CDR1 and CDR2 are MNHNS and SASEGT. CDR3 protein: CASSVAFGPNTGELFF. DNA of the CDR3: TGTGCCAGCAGTGTGGCATTCGGCCCGAACACCGGGGAGCTGTTTTTT.

This clone came up once. V usage is TRBV7-8 and J usage is TRBJ1-2; D not certain. CDR3 length equals 14 residues. The V gene lost 1 base and the J gene lost 2 bases, with 8 bases spanning the gap. Germline assignment: CDR1 SGHVS and CDR2 FQNEAQ. DNA for the CDR3: TGTGCCAGCAGCTTAGACAGCAGAAACTATGGCTACACCTTC. Amino acids: CASSLDSRNYGYTF.

This clone was recorded once. CDR3 bases: TGCGCCAGCAGCTTGGTCCACCCGGACAGGGTAGAGACCCAGTACTTC. Its protein is CASSLVHPDRVETQYF. This chain links TRBV5-1 with TRBJ2-5, with 8 bases that match TRBD1. V shed 0 bases, J shed 4 bases, and the junction held 8 bases outside the gene matches. CDR3 length: 16 amino acids. The germline gives CDR1 SGHRS, CDR2 YFSETQ.

CDR3 in amino acids: CACRTSGSYNEQFF. In DNA form, the CDR3 reads TGTGCCTGTCGAACTAGCGGGAGTTACAATGAGCAGTTCTTC. The V and J genes are TRBV30 and TRBJ2-1; 11 bases map to TRBD2. V gave up 6 bases and J gave up 4 bases; unmatched junction bases: 5. CDR1 GTSNPN and CDR2 SVGIG come from the germline V gene (reference sequence). The CDR3 is 14 residues long.

The chain links TRBV11-2 to TRBJ1-1; D possibly corresponds to TRBD1 (6 bases). The germline V gene has CDR1 SGHAT and CDR2 FQNNGV. Trimming removed 1 base from V and 0 bases from J, with 12 bases in between. The CDR3 is 16 amino acids. The chain's CDR3 is CASSLGGTRVNTEAFF. In DNA form, the CDR3 reads TGTGCCAGCAGCTTAGGAGGGACAAGGGTGAACACTGAAGCTTTCTTT.

CDR3 nucleotides: TGTGCCAGCAGTTCGCAGCCAGGGGGCCTTGGCTACACCTTC. Residues: CASSSQPGGLGYTF. The chain carries TRBV28 and TRBJ1-2; 8 nucleotides match TRBD1. CDR1 MDHEN and CDR2 SYDVKM come from the germline V gene. Unmatched junction bases numbered 8, after V lost 4 bases and J lost 7 bases. The CDR3 is 14 residues long.

J is TRBJ1-3 and V is TRBV9; maybe TRBD1 (5 bases). The CDR3 extends over 14 amino acids. CDR1 is SGDLS and CDR2 is YYNGEE in the germline V gene. Trimming removed 3 bases from V and 2 bases from J, with 9 bases in between. The CDR3 loop reads CASSGGLAGNTIYF. The DNA for the CDR3 is TGTGCCAGCAGCGGGGGGTTGGCTGGAAACACCATATATTTT.

The V call is TRBV5-1, the J call TRBJ2-2, with 9 bases identical to TRBD1. The CDR3 extends over 16 amino acids. The germline gives CDR1 SGHRS, CDR2 YFSETQ. The trim removed 7 bases at V and 7 bases at J, leaving 14 bases unmatched. CDR3 amino acids: CASYYYSTGGIGELFF. The CDR3 DNA follows: TGCGCCAGCTACTACTATTCGACAGGGGGAATCGGGGAGCTGTTTTTT.

The genes are TRBV5-1 and TRBJ2-1; no clear D. V was pared by 5 bases and J by 1 base, with 4 bases between. The CDR3 length is 12 residues. Germline CDR1 SGHRS, CDR2 YFSETQ. The DNA of the CDR3 is TGCGCCAGCAGGGGGTCCTACAATGAGCAGTTCTTC. Encoded protein: CASRGSYNEQFF.

This clone was observed a single time. The chain has TRBV28 and TRBJ2-5, with D possibly called TRBD1 or TRBD2 (6 bases each). The germline V and J ends were trimmed by 7 bases and 5 bases, with 14 bases remaining between them. CDR1 is MDHEN, CDR2 SYDVKM, per germline. CDR3 size: 13 residues. The CDR3 is CASTVGGAETQYF. In DNA form, the CDR3 reads TGTGCCAGCACGGTGGGGGGCGCGGAGACCCAGTACTTC.

The V call is TRBV7-9, the J call TRBJ2-1, with TRBD2 identical over 7 bases. Germline loops: CDR1 SEHNR, CDR2 FQNEAQ (reference sequence). The CDR3 runs 14 residues. Germline trimming cut 1 base from V and 8 bases from J; bases unmatched to any gene: 5. The CDR3 reads CASSLGTRGDEQFF. The CDR3 DNA reads TGTGCCAGCAGCTTAGGGACTAGAGGAGATGAGCAGTTCTTC.

On this clone: The same CDR3 is also encoded by other DNA sequences in this sample. This chain links TRBV9 with TRBJ2-3; D not resolved. Germline V gene lookup returns CDR1 SGDLS and CDR2 YYNGEE. The CDR3 contains 13 residues. V lost 0 bases and J 0 bases, leaving 2 bases between the germline ends. Written as DNA, the CDR3 is TGTGCCAGCAGCGTAGATAGCACAGATACGCAGTATTTT. It yields the protein CASSVDSTDTQYF.

The chain employs TRBV27 and TRBJ2-7; D unclear. The germline V gene has CDR1 MNHEY and CDR2 SMNVEV (reference sequence). This CDR3 region has 13 residues. Trimming took off 5 bases at V and 2 bases at J, with 10 bases between the two ends. The CDR3 sequence is CASSPSTPYEQYF. The CDR3 DNA reads TGTGCCAGCAGTCCCTCAACCCCCTACGAGCAGTACTTC.

The chain combines TRBV6-5 with TRBJ1-5, with D possibly TRBD1 on 6 matching bases. The V gene lost 6 bases and the J gene lost 5 bases, with 14 bases spanning the gap. The CDR3 loop spans 14 amino acids. Germline assignment: CDR1 MNHEY and CDR2 SVGAGI. This chain's CDR3 is CASRRQRTDQPQHF. The CDR3 nucleotides read TGTGCCAGCAGACGCCAAAGGACAGATCAGCCCCAGCATTTT.

The chain joins TRBV6-5 to TRBJ1-4; D unclear. V lost 6 bases, J lost 10 bases, and 21 bases lay in between. The CDR3 sequence is 15 residues long. Germline CDR1 reads MNHEY; CDR2 reads SVGAGI. CDR3 protein: CASSVTGPRMRKLFF. The CDR3 DNA follows: TGTGCCAGCAGCGTCACCGGCCCCAGGATGAGAAAACTGTTTTTT.

The rearrangement links TRBV6-5 to TRBJ1-5, with D tentatively TRBD1 (6 bases). Trimming pared 6 bases from V and 3 bases from J, leaving 6 bases between. The germline V gene encodes CDR1 MNHEY and CDR2 SVGAGI. The CDR3 loop spans 12 amino acids. The chain's CDR3 is CASRGANQPQHF. The CDR3, as DNA: TGTGCCAGCAGGGGGGCCAATCAGCCCCAGCATTTT.

This clone showed up just once. V gene TRBV5-4 combines with J gene TRBJ2-7; 10 positions agree with TRBD2. The length of the CDR3 is 15 residues. V lost 4 bases and J lost 3; bases outside the gene matches: 7. Germline V gene sequence: CDR1 SGHNT, CDR2 YYREEE (reference sequence). CDR3 region: CASSGGTSAYYEQYF. CDR3 sequence (DNA): TGTGCCAGCAGCGGTGGGACTAGCGCTTACTACGAGCAGTACTTC.

J is TRBJ1-1 and V is TRBV7-2, with a weak D call TRBD1 (6 bases). This CDR3 region has 12 residues. Looked up from germline, CDR1 is SGHTA and CDR2 is FQGNSA. The V and J ends lost 6 bases and 6 bases respectively, with 11 bases between them. The CDR3 sequence: CASRKQGPEAFF. The CDR3 region has the DNA TGTGCCAGCAGGAAACAGGGCCCTGAAGCTTTCTTT.

The rearrangement links TRBV6-4 to TRBJ2-1; D unclear. The CDR3 is 14 residues long. V was cut by 3 bases and J by 9 bases, with 15 bases left in between. The germline V gene encodes CDR1 MRHNA and CDR2 SNTAGT. The CDR3 loop is CASSELSHYGEQFF. In nucleotides, the CDR3 is TGTGCCAGCAGTGAACTGTCCCATTATGGTGAGCAGTTCTTC.

This clone has only a few counts. The rearrangement links TRBV7-9 to TRBJ1-4; 10 positions agree with TRBD1. Germline assignment: CDR1 SEHNR and CDR2 FQNEAQ (reference sequence). The CDR3 runs 15 residues. The junction had 7 bases not matched to a gene; V was cut back by 4 bases and J by 8 bases. This chain's CDR3 is CASSYTDRGSEKLFF. For the CDR3, the DNA is TGTGCCAGCAGCTATACGGACAGGGGGTCGGAAAAACTGTTTTTT.